This T cell receptor beta chain was profiled in a study of patients and donors after allogeneic stem cell transplantation. TCRdb reprocessed the RT-PCR reads via MiXCR and lists one record per CDR3 protein. The top ten clones hold around 3% of a sample with under 200,000 distinct CDR3 sequences, approximately 30% of them seen once. Source material: blood, either unsorted or a sorted T cell fraction (not recorded which). This sequence was found in a human donor who was either an allogeneic HSCT recipient or a stem cell or donor lymphocyte infusion donor (not recorded which). It is not recorded whose cells these are; they may come from a transplant donor.

The CDR3 spells CASSFVLAGYYNEQFF. The DNA for the CDR3 is TGTGCCAGCAGCTTTGTCCTAGCGGGGTATTACAATGAGCAGTTCTTC. The rearrangement joins TRBV5-6 to TRBJ2-1; 9 bases fit TRBD2. CDR1 SGHDT and CDR2 YYEEEE come from the germline V gene. This CDR3 comprises 16 residues. After removal of 2 bases from V and 4 bases from J, the junction contained 7 bases not matched to a gene.